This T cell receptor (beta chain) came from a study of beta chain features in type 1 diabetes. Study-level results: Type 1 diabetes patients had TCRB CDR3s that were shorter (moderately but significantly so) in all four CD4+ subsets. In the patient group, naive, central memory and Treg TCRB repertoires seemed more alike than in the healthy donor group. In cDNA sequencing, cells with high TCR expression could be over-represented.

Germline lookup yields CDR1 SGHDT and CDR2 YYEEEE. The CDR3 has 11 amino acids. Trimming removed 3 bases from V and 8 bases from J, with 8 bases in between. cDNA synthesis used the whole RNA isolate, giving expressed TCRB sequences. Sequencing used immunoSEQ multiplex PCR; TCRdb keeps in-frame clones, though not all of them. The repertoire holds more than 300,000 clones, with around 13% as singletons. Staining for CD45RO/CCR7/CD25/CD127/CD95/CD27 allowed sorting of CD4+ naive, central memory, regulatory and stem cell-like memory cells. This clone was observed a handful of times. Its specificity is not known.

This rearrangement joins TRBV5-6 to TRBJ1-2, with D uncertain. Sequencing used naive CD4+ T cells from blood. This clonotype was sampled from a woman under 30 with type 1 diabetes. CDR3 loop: CASSSGFGYTF. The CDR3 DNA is TGTGCCAGCAGCTCAGGATTCGGCTACACCTTC.